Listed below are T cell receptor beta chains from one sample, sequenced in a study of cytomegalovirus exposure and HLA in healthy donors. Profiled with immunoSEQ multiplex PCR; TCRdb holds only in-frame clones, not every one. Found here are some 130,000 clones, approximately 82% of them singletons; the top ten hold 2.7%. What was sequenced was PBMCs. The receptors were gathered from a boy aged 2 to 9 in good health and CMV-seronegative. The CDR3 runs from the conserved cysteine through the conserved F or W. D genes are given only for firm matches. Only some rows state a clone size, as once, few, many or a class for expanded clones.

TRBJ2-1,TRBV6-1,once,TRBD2,CASRLAGGSEQFF,TGTGCCAGCAGACTAGCGGGAGGATCTGAGCAGTTCTTC
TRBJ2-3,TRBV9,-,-,CASSAGGRGAGDTQYF,TGTGCCAGCAGCGCTGGAGGGCGGGGTGCTGGAGATACGCAGTATTTT
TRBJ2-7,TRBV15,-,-,CATSSGRGRSSYEQYF,TGTGCCACCAGCAGCGGACGGGGAAGGAGCTCCTACGAGCAGTACTTC
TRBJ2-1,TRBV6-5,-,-,CASSYGDFSYNEQFF,TGTGCCAGCAGTTATGGGGACTTCTCCTACAATGAGCAGTTCTTC
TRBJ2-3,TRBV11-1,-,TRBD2,CASSGFEREGTDTQYF,TGTGCCAGCAGCGGCTTCGAGCGGGAGGGCACAGATACGCAGTATTTT
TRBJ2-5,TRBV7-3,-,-,CASSVDSLQETQYF,TGTGCCAGCAGCGTAGACAGTCTTCAAGAGACCCAGTACTTC
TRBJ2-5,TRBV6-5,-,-,CASRREETQYF,TGTGCCAGCAGGCGAGAAGAGACCCAGTACTTC
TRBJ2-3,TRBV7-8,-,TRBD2,CASSLGGGGPNTQYF,TGTGCCAGCAGCTTAGGGGGGGGAGGGCCGAATACGCAGTATTTT
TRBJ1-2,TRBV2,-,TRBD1,CAIGETGTGESYGYTF,TGTGCCATCGGTGAGACCGGGACAGGCGAATCCTATGGCTACACCTTC
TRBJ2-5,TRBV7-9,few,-,CASSPPRGAQETQYF,TGTGCCAGCAGCCCCCCCCGGGGGGCGCAAGAGACCCAGTACTTC
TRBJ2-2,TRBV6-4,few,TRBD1,CASSEGQGATGELFF,TGTGCCAGCAGTGAGGGACAGGGGGCCACCGGGGAGCTGTTTTTT
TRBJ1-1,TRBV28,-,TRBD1,CASSLTGGVTTEAFF,TGTGCCAGCAGTCTCACAGGGGGTGTCACCACTGAAGCTTTCTTT
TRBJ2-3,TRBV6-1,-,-,CAEGERSTDTQYF,TGTGCCGAGGGGGAAAGGAGCACAGATACGCAGTATTTT
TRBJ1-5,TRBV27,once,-,CASSLAGQPQHF,TGTGCCAGCAGTTTAGCGGGTCAGCCCCAGCATTTT
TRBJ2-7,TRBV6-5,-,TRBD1,CASSLDRGSSYEQYF,TGTGCCAGCAGTCTAGACAGGGGAAGCTCCTACGAGCAGTACTTC
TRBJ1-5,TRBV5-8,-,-,CASSLRGIGQPQHF,TGTGCCAGCAGCTTGCGGGGGATAGGTCAGCCCCAGCATTTT
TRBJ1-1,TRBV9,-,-,CASSVSEDTEAFF,TGTGCCAGCAGCGTCAGCGAAGACACTGAAGCTTTCTTT
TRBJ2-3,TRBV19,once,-,CASRQPGLPYTDTQYF,TGTGCCAGTAGACAACCGGGACTTCCCTATACGGATACGCAGTATTTT
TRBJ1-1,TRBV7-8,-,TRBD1,CASSPLGDRGSF,TGTGCCAGCAGTCCTCTAGGGGACAGGGGGTCCTTT
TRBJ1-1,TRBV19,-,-,CASTSTGRRAFF,TGTGCCAGTACCTCAACAGGGCGGAGGGCTTTCTTT
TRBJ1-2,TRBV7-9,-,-,CASSWGGAGLKRSVYGYTF,TGTGCCAGCAGCTGGGGGGGCGCAGGACTAAAGCGGAGCGTCTATGGCTACACCTTC
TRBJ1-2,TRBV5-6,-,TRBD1,CASSGTGRRNTF,TGTGCCAGCAGTGGGACAGGCCGACGGAACACCTTC
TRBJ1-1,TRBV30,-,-,CAWSVGQINTEAFF,TGTGCCTGGAGTGTAGGACAGATAAACACTGAAGCTTTCTTT
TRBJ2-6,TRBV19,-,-,CASSSPTAFGANVLTF,TGTGCCAGTAGCAGCCCGACAGCTTTCGGGGCCAACGTCCTGACTTTC